Included here is one T cell receptor beta chain sequence, with context. The record originates from a study of shared clonotypes between healthy human individuals. Across the study: Donors consisted of a couple of women and three men between 18 and 49.

Each sorted subset replicate got 200 ng genomic DNA, roughly 33,000 genomes. Only in-frame clones appear in the TCRdb table, and some are missing; sequencing was by immunoSEQ multiplex PCR. The table includes around 2,000,000 clones, 85% to 95% detected once. This sequence was found in a man aged 18 to 29 in good health. The specimen sequenced was naive CD4+ T cells sorted from blood. Subset noted: CD45RA+ positively selected.

CDR3 region: CASSYSVSNEKLFF. In DNA, the CDR3 is TGTGCCAGCAGTTACTCTGTGAGTAATGAAAAACTGTTTTTT. This chain connects TRBV6-6 to TRBJ1-4; no clear D gene. CDR1 is MNHNY, CDR2 SVGAGI, per germline (reference sequence). V was cut by 0 bases and J by 4 bases, with 6 bases left in between. There are 14 residues in the CDR3.